This T cell receptor beta chain derives from a study of vaccination and CD4 T cells after COVID-19. Study-level background: The BNT162b2 or mRNA-1273 vaccine was given to participants in two doses.

With regard to this clonotype: Its antigen remains unidentified.

There are 14 residues in the CDR3. V gave up 3 bases and J gave up 6 bases; unmatched junction bases: 7. Germline CDR1 is DFQATT and CDR2 is SNEGSKA (reference sequence). The Oncomine TCR Beta short-read assay was applied to DNA of cultured CD4+ T cells. In TCRdb, the PCR reads were re-called with MiXCR into one record per CDR3 protein. The sample gives about 10,000 distinct CDR3 sequences, less than 70% of which show up once; over 20% is in the top ten. This sample's treatment: approximately 10-day PBMC culture with coronavirus spike peptide pools or control peptides (ViraFEST assay). This clonotype originated in a human donor who had recovered from COVID-19. The chain uses TRBV20-1 and TRBJ2-7; TRBD2 agrees at 11 bases. This specimen consisted of CD4+ T cells from blood, cultured in vitro, obtained before SARS-CoV-2 vaccination. CDR3 DNA sequence: TGCAGTGCTAGCCCTAGCGGGAGGATCGCCGAGCAGTACTTC. It translates to CSASPSGRIAEQYF.